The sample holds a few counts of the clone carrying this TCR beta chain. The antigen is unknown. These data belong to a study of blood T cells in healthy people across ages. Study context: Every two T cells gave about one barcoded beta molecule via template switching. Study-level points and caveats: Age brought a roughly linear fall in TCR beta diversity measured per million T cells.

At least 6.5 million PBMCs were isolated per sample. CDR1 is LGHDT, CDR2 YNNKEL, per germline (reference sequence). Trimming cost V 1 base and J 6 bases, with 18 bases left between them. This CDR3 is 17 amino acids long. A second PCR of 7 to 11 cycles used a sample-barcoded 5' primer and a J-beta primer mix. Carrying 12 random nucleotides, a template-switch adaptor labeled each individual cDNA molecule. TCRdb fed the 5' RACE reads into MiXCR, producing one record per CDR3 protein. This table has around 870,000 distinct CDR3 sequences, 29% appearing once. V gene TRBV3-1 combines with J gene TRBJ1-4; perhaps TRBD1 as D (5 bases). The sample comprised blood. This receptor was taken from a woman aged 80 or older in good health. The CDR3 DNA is TGTGCCAGCAGCCAAGGCTGGGGAAGGACAAGGGATGAAAAACTGTTTTTT. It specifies CASSQGWGRTRDEKLFF.